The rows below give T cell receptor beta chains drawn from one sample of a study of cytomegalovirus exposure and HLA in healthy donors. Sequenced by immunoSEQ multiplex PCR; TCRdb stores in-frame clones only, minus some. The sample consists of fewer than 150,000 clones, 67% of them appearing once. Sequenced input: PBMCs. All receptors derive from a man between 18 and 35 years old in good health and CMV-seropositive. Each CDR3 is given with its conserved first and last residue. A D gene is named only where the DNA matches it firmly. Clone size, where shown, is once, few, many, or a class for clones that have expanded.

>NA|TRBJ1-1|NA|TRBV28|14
TGTGCCAGCAGTTTATACAGGGAGAGGACTGAAGCTTTCTTT
CASSLYRERTEAFF
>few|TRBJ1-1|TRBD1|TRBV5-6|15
TGTGCCAGCAGCTTGGTCGACAGGGTCGTCACTGAAGCTTTCTTT
CASSLVDRVVTEAFF
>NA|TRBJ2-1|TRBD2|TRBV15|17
TGTGCCACCAGCAGGGACCTAAGCGGGGGGCACTACAATGAGCAGTTCTTC
CATSRDLSGGHYNEQFF
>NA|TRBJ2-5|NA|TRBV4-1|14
TGCGCCAGCAGCCCTCCTCTCGGGGTAGAGACCCAGTACTTC
CASSPPLGVETQYF
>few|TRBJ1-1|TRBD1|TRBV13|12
TGTGCCAGCAGCGAGACAGGGATTGAAGCTTTCTTT
CASSETGIEAFF
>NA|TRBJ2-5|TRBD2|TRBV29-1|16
TGCAGCGTTGAACTGACTGTAGCGGGGGGCTATGAGACCCAGTACTTC
CSVELTVAGGYETQYF
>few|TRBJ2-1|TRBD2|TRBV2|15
TGTGCCAGCAGCCTAACTAGCGGGGGGGCGACTGAGCAGTTCTTC
CASSLTSGGATEQFF
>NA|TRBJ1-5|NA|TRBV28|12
TGTCCCCCGGGGTCCCCCAATCAGCCCCAGCATTTT
CPPGSPNQPQHF
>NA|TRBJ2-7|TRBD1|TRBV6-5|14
TGTGCCAGCAGGAGGGGGGGACAGGGTTACGAGCAGTACTTC
CASRRGGQGYEQYF
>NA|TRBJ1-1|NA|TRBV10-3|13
TGTGCCATCCGGAAGGAGGGCGACACTGAAGCTTTCTTT
CAIRKEGDTEAFF
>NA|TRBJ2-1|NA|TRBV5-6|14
TGTGCCAGCAGCTTGGGACTAGAGATTGAAGAGCAGTTCTTC
CASSLGLEIEEQFF
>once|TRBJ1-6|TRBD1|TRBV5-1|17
TGCGCCAGCAGCAGATACAGGGGGCCCTCTGATAATTCACCCCTCCACTTT
CASSRYRGPSDNSPLHF
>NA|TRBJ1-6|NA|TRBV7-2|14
TGTGCCAGCAGCTTAGCGGCAGTTAATTCACCCCTCCACTTT
CASSLAAVNSPLHF
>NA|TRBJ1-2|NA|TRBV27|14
TGTGCCAGCAGAAACCCTAGTTTTAACTATGGCTACACCTTC
CASRNPSFNYGYTF
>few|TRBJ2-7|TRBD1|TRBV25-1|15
TGTGCCAGCAGTTCCCGGACAGGTGGACGGAGCGAGCAGTACTTC
CASSSRTGGRSEQYF
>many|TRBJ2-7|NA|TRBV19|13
TGTGCCAGTAGTATAGAATTATCCTACGAGCAGTACTTC
CASSIELSYEQYF
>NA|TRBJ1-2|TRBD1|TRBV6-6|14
TGTGCCAGCAGTTACACGGACAGGGGGCAAGACTACACCTTC
CASSYTDRGQDYTF
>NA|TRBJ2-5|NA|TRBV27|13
TGTGCCAGCAGTCGGGAGTTCGGGGAGACCCAGTACTTC
CASSREFGETQYF
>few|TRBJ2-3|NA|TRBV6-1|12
TGTGCCACCGCCCACTTGAGAGATACGCAGTATTTT
CATAHLRDTQYF
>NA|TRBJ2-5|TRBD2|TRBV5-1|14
TGCGCCAGCAAGGACTCGCCTGGGGGGGGGACCCAGTACTTC
CASKDSPGGGTQYF
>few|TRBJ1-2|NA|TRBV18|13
TGTGCCAGCTCACGGACTGACGACTATGGCTACACCTTC
CASSRTDDYGYTF
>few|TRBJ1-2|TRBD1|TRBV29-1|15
TGCAGCGTTGCCGGTGGGACAGGATTTAACTATGGCTACACCTTC
CSVAGGTGFNYGYTF
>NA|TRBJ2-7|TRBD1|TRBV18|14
TGTGCCAGCTCCTCCGGGACAGCGAGTCACGAGCAGTACTTC
CASSSGTASHEQYF
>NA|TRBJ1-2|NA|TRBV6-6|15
TGTGCCAGCACCACGGAGTCCCGAAGGGGGTATGGCTACACCTTC
CASTTESRRGYGYTF
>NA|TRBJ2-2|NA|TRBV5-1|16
TGCGCCAGCAGTTCAGGGATCGGAGTGAACACCGGGGAGCTGTTTTTT
CASSSGIGVNTGELFF
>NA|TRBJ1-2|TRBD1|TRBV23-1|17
TGCGCCAGCAGTCGGCAAACCGGGACAGAGAGTAACTATGGCTACACCTTC
CASSRQTGTESNYGYTF
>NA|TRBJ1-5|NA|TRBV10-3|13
TGTGCCATCATGGCAGAATTCAATCAGCCCCAGCATTTT
CAIMAEFNQPQHF
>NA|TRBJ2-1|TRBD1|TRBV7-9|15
TGTGCCAGCAGCTCGGGACAGGGGGCACACAATGAGCAGTTCTTC
CASSSGQGAHNEQFF
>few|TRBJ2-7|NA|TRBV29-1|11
TGCAACGTTGGTGGGGCCGGCGAGCAGTACTTC
CNVGGAGEQYF
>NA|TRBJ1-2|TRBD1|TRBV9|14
TGTGCCAGCAGTGTTGGACAGGGCGGGTATGGCTACACCTTC
CASSVGQGGYGYTF
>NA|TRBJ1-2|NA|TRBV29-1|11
TGCAGCGTTACAGAAAGCTATGGCTACACCTTC
CSVTESYGYTF
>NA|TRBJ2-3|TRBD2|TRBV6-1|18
TGTGCCAGCAGTGACCCCGGGACTAGCGGTCCTAGCACAGATACGCAGTATTTT
CASSDPGTSGPSTDTQYF
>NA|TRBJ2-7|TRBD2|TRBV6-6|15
TGTGCCAGCAGTTACTCTAGCGGGGGGGCCTACGAGCAGTACTTC
CASSYSSGGAYEQYF
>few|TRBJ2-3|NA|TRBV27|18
TGTGCCAGCAGTTTATATGAGGTAGGTGGGGGGAGTAGGGATACGCAGTATTTT
CASSLYEVGGGSRDTQYF
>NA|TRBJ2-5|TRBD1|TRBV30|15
TGTGCCTGGGGATCCGGGGACAGGGGAGGAGAGACCCAGTACTTC
CAWGSGDRGGETQYF
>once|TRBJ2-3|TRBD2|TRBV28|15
TGTGCCATCTCCTTGGGGCGGGGGGTCACAGATACGCAGTATTTT
CAISLGRGVTDTQYF
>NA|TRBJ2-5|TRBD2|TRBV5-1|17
TGCGCCAGCAGCACCGGACTAGCGGGGAGCTACAAAGAGACCCAGTACTTC
CASSTGLAGSYKETQYF
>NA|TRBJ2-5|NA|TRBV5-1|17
TGCGCCAGCAGCAAGCAGCCCAGCGGTGCGTACCAAGAGACCCAGTACTTC
CASSKQPSGAYQETQYF
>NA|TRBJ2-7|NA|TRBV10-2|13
TGCGCCAGCACTATAGGGGCAACCTACGAGCAGTACTTC
CASTIGATYEQYF
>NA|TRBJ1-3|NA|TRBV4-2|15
TGTGCCAGCAGCCAAGTGGGGGGGGCTGGAAACACCATATATTTT
CASSQVGGAGNTIYF
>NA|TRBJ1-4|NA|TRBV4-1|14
TGCGCCAGCAGTTCCACGGGGAGGGATGAAAAACTGTTTTTT
CASSSTGRDEKLFF
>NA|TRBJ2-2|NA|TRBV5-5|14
TGTGCCAGCAGCTTGGCCTCGGGAACCGGGGAGCTGTTTTTT
CASSLASGTGELFF
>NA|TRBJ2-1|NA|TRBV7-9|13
TGTGCCAGCAGCTTGGGTTCCCCGGGTGAGCAGTTCTTC
CASSLGSPGEQFF
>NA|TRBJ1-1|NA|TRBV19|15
TGTGCCAGTAGTATAGCGGGCAGGGGAAACACTGAAGCTTTCTTT
CASSIAGRGNTEAFF
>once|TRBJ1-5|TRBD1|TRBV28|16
TGTGCCAGCAGTTTTATAAGAGGGGGCCGCAATCAGCCCCAGCATTTT
CASSFIRGGRNQPQHF
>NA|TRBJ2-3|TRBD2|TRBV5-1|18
TGCGCCAGCAGCCCCCCGACTAGCGGGGGGGCGGGCACAGATACGCAGTATTTT
CASSPPTSGGAGTDTQYF